This T cell receptor (beta chain) derives from a study of T cells after yellow fever vaccination. Points from the study as a whole: The booster saw the reappearance of most primary-vaccination clones (nearly 98% CD4, around 88% CD8).

From the 5' RACE reads, TCRdb called clonotypes with MiXCR, one entry per CDR3 protein. The sample lists about 45,000 distinct CDR3 sequences, roughly 7.1% occurring once. Germline V gives CDR1 GTSNPN, CDR2 SVGIG (reference sequence). The J segment lost 1 base and the V segment lost 3 bases, leaving 8 bases of the junction unmatched. This CDR3 comprises 16 residues. V is TRBV30 and J is TRBJ2-2, with 7 bases fitting TRBD1. Sequencing used CD8+ T cells not binding an NS4B(214-222) dextramer, sorted from PBMCs, obtained 45 days after the yellow fever booster vaccination. The receptor was isolated from a man aged 25 to 40 who received the YFV17D yellow fever vaccine. The CDR3 DNA reads as TGTGCCTGGAGCCAGGGGGAAAGTAGGAACACCGGGGAGCTGTTTTTT. It translates to CAWSQGESRNTGELFF.